These 12 T cell receptor beta chains came from one sample sequenced in a study of blood T cell repertoires in COVID-19. The repertoire was sequenced with immunoSEQ multiplex PCR; TCRdb's copy has only in-frame clones and lacks some. The sample shows approximately 210,000 clones, around 91% of them seen only once. Sequenced: peripheral blood. These TCRs come from a woman in her thirties or forties with acute or convalescent COVID-19.

The chain joins TRBV24-1 to TRBJ2-1; 9 nucleotides align to TRBD2. V lost 5 bases and J lost 8; bases outside the gene matches: 9. From germline, CDR1 is KGHDR and CDR2 SFDVKD. The length of the CDR3 is 15 residues. The CDR3 nucleotides are TGTGCCACCAGTGCGGCGGGGGGGCCTTGGGATGAGCAGTTCTTC. Translated: CATSAAGGPWDEQFF.

The CDR3 region is CAISESSAGGSTDTQYF. The DNA of the CDR3 is TGTGCCATCAGTGAGTCCAGTGCGGGGGGCTCCACAGATACGCAGTATTTT. The chain carries TRBV10-3 and TRBJ2-3, with 8 nucleotides matching TRBD2. Germline-derived CDR1 and CDR2 are ENHRY and SYGVKD. V lost 0 bases and J lost 2; bases outside the gene matches: 7. The CDR3 is 17 amino acids.

The chain has TRBV19 and TRBJ2-1, with D possibly being TRBD1 (5 bases). The V gene's germline CDR1 is LNHDA and CDR2 SQIVND (reference sequence). The V end was cut by 8 bases, the J end by 1 base, with 15 bases between. CDR3 length equals 15 residues. The CDR3, as DNA: TGTGCCAGTGCTATACAGGTATCTTCCTACAATGAGCAGTTCTTC. This gives the protein CASAIQVSSYNEQFF.

The chain combines TRBV27 with TRBJ2-3, with 7 nucleotides matching TRBD1. The germline CDR1 and CDR2 sequences are MNHEY and SMNVEV (reference sequence). With 6 bases clipped from V and 3 bases from J, the junction kept 15 bases outside the gene matches. This CDR3 has 17 residues. In nucleotides, the CDR3 is TGTGCCAGCAGGAACCACCGGACGGACAGGACTACAGATACGCAGTATTTT. Residues: CASRNHRTDRTTDTQYF.

The rearrangement links TRBV9 to TRBJ2-7; 7 bases are a match to TRBD1. Germline V gene lookup returns CDR1 SGDLS and CDR2 YYNGEE. This CDR3 has 14 residues. V shed 4 bases and J 2 bases; nucleotides not matched to a gene: 6. The CDR3 reads CASSRTGATYEQYV. For the CDR3, the DNA is TGTGCCAGCAGCCGGACAGGAGCAACCTACGAGCAGTACGTC.

The J gene is TRBJ1-2, the V gene TRBV12-3 or TRBV12-4; the D gene is possibly TRBD1 (5 bases). The germline V and J ends were trimmed by 7 bases and 3 bases, with 12 bases remaining between them. This CDR3 contains 13 residues. The chain's CDR3 is CASNKWGDYGYTF. CDR3 nucleotide sequence: TGTGCCAGCAACAAATGGGGGGACTATGGCTACACCTTC.

This chain connects TRBV7-6 to TRBJ2-5; 9 bases line up with TRBD2. V lost 3 bases and J lost 3; bases outside the gene matches: 20. Germline assignment: CDR1 SGHVS and CDR2 FNYEAQ. The CDR3 contains 20 residues. CDR3 protein: CASSFRMRGGLFQSKETQYF. CDR3 DNA sequence: TGTGCCAGCAGCTTTCGAATGCGGGGGGGCCTATTTCAGAGCAAAGAGACCCAGTACTTC.

The chain couples TRBV5-6 to TRBJ1-1, with a possible D match to TRBD1 (5 bases). The V gene lost 4 bases and the J gene lost 6 bases, with 19 bases spanning the gap. The CDR3 runs 15 residues. The germline CDR1 and CDR2 sequences are SGHDT and YYEEEE. CDR3 amino acids: CASSPGTGGWAEAFF. The CDR3 DNA reads as TGTGCCAGCAGCCCTGGGACGGGAGGTTGGGCTGAAGCTTTCTTT.

The CDR3 DNA reads TGTGCCAGCCGGGGGAGGGTAGTATCCGGGGAGCTGTTTTTT. Amino acids: CASRGRVVSGELFF. The chain recombines TRBV2 with TRBJ2-2; 7 bases fit TRBD2. Germline lookup yields CDR1 SNHLY and CDR2 FYNNEI. Trimming removed 8 bases from V and 6 bases from J; junction bases left unmatched: 9. The CDR3 sequence is 14 residues long.

The chain employs TRBV9 and TRBJ1-5; possible D gene TRBD1, 6 bases. V lost 2 bases and J lost 9, with 15 bases in between. CDR1 and CDR2 (germline): SGDLS, YYNGEE. This CDR3 region has 14 residues. The DNA for the CDR3 is TGTGCCAGCAGCGTCTCAGGGGTCCGAGGGCCCCAGCATTTT. Protein: CASSVSGVRGPQHF.

The chain links TRBV6-5 to TRBJ1-5; maybe TRBD1 (5 bases). Germline CDR1 MNHEY, CDR2 SVGAGI. Trimming pared 6 bases from V and 2 bases from J, leaving 14 bases between. This CDR3 has 15 amino acids. The CDR3 loop reads CASSQRGVRNQPQHF. CDR3 DNA: TGTGCCAGCAGCCAACGGGGGGTACGCAATCAGCCCCAGCATTTT.

The chain joins TRBV7-3 to TRBJ1-1; a weak D match, TRBD1 (6 bases). Germline CDR1 is SGHTA and CDR2 is FQGTGA. The CDR3 consists of 15 residues. V shed 1 base and J shed 5 bases, with 14 bases lying between them. CDR3: CASSLSGGRFTEAFF. In DNA, the CDR3 is TGTGCCAGCAGCTTAAGCGGGGGGCGTTTTACTGAAGCTTTCTTT.